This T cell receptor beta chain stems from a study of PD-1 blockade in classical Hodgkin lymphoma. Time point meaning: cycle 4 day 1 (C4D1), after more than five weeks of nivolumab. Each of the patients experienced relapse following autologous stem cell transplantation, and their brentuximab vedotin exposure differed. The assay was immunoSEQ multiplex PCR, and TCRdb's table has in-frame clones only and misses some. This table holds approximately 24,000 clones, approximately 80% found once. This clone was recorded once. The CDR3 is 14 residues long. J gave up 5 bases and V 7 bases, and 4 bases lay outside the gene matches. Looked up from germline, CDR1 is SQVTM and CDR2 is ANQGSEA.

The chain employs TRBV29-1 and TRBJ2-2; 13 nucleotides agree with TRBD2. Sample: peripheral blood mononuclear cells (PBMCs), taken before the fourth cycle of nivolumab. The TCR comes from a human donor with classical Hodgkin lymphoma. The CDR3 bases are TGCAGCGAGGGACTAGCGGGACCAACCGGGGAGCTGTTTTTT. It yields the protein CSEGLAGPTGELFF.